These 23 T cell receptor beta chains were sequenced from one sample in a study of response to subunit inactivated influenza vaccine. TCRdb used MiXCR to reprocess the RT-PCR reads, holding one entry per CDR3 protein. The repertoire holds approximately 250,000 distinct CDR3 sequences, with over 9% as singletons. Specimen: non-naive T cells sorted from PBMCs, collected approximately 15 days before vaccination. These receptors came from a man aged 45 to 65 who received an inactivated influenza vaccine.

There are a few counts of this clonotype. The V call is TRBV6-4, the J call TRBJ2-1; 12 positions match TRBD1. The J segment lost 8 bases and the V segment lost 6 bases, leaving 8 bases of the junction unmatched. This CDR3 has 15 residues. The germline CDR1 and CDR2 sequences are MRHNA and SNTAGT. CDR3 region: CASRAGTGGTDEQFF. The CDR3 nucleotides are TGTGCCAGCAGGGCCGGGACAGGGGGCACGGATGAGCAGTTCTTC.

The J gene is TRBJ1-5, the V gene TRBV18; 10 nucleotides agree with TRBD1. The CDR3 totals 16 residues. With V trimmed by 2 bases and J by 3 bases, 4 bases remained unmatched. CDR1 is KGHSH and CDR2 is LQKENI in the germline V gene. CDR3 sequence: CASSPGTGAANQPQHF. CDR3 bases: TGTGCCAGCTCACCAGGGACAGGGGCCGCCAATCAGCCCCAGCATTTT. Drawing the rest from reference TRBV18 and TRBJ1-5, the complete variable domain is NAGVMQNPRHLVRRRGQEARLRCSPMKGHSHVYWYRQLPEEGLKFMVYLQKENIIDESGMPKERFSAEFPKEGPSILRIQQVVRGDSAAYFCASSPGTGAANQPQHFGDGTRLSIL.

As concerns this clonotype: The junction does not match germline at one end; this may be a read error. The chain couples TRBV19 to TRBJ1-5; possible D gene TRBD1, 5 bases. Germline V lookup: CDR1 LNHDA, CDR2 SQIVND (reference sequence). The CDR3 extends over 15 amino acids. The CDR3 region is CASSTTAASNQPQHF. The CDR3 bases are TGTGCCAGCAGTACGACAGCCGCTAGCAATCAGCCCCAGCATTTT.

The chain carries TRBV6-5 and TRBJ1-2; a weak D match, TRBD1 (5 bases). The V end lost 0 bases, the J end lost 7 bases, and 12 bases lay between the germline ends. The CDR3 has 14 amino acids. Germline lookup yields CDR1 MNHEY and CDR2 SVGAGI. This CDR3 is CASSYSKGGGGYTF. CDR3 in DNA: TGTGCCAGCAGTTACTCGAAAGGCGGGGGTGGCTACACCTTC.

This clonotype was counted only a few times. V is TRBV5-1 and J is TRBJ2-2, with 8 bases aligning to TRBD2. The length of the CDR3 is 17 residues. Germline loops: CDR1 SGHRS, CDR2 YFSETQ. The V and J ends lost 4 bases and 2 bases, in that order; junction bases with no gene match: 10. CDR3 DNA sequence: TGCGCCAGCAGCCCCACGGGGGGGGGCTCCAACACCGGGGAGCTGTTTTTT. It encodes CASSPTGGGSNTGELFF.

This clonotype came up once. The gene calls are TRBV12-3 or TRBV12-4 and TRBJ2-1, with a possible D match to TRBD2 (7 bases). This CDR3 comprises 15 residues. Trimming took 4 bases from V and 3 from J, leaving 13 bases between them. CDR3 sequence reads: CASSSSGGGYNEQFF. CDR3 DNA: TGTGCCAGCAGTTCTAGCGGAGGGGGCTACAATGAGCAGTTCTTC.

V is TRBV20-1 and J is TRBJ1-1; 9 nucleotides line up with TRBD1. With 1 base clipped from V and 11 bases from J, the junction kept 5 bases outside the gene matches. The length of the CDR3 is 12 residues. CDR1 and CDR2 from the germline V gene are DFQATT and SNEGSKA (reference sequence). The CDR3 loop reads CSARAWTGVAFF. DNA for the CDR3: TGCAGTGCTAGAGCTTGGACAGGGGTTGCTTTCTTT.

This clonotype has at least ten counts. CDR3 sequence (DNA): TGTGCCAGCAGGGGACTAGCGGAGCGTCGCTCCTACAATGAGCAGTTCTTC. Amino acids: CASRGLAERRSYNEQFF. The rearrangement joins TRBV5-6 to TRBJ2-1; TRBD2 matches at 11 bases. With V trimmed by 5 bases and J by 0 bases, 7 bases remained unmatched. Germline V CDR1 and CDR2: SGHDT, YYEEEE. The CDR3 spans 17 residues.

This chain connects TRBV18 to TRBJ2-3, with a weak D call TRBD1 (6 bases). Trimming cost V 5 bases and J 6 bases, with 12 bases left between them. This CDR3 has 13 residues. Germline CDR1 reads KGHSH; CDR2 reads LQKENI. CDR3 sequence (DNA): TGTGCCAGCTCAGGGGACACCCGGGATACGCAGTATTTT. Amino acid sequence: CASSGDTRDTQYF. Together with reference TRBV18 and TRBJ2-3, the CDR3 gives the full variable domain: NAGVMQNPRHLVRRRGQEARLRCSPMKGHSHVYWYRQLPEEGLKFMVYLQKENIIDESGMPKERFSAEFPKEGPSILRIQQVVRGDSAAYFCASSGDTRDTQYFGPGTRLTVL.

This clonotype has a count of ten or more. The chain combines TRBV12-3 or TRBV12-4 with TRBJ1-3, with no clear D. V was cut by 5 bases and J by 0 bases, with 8 bases left in between. The CDR3 contains 14 residues. CDR3 loop: CASSTSSSGNTIYF. Written as DNA, the CDR3 is TGTGCCAGCAGTACCTCAAGCTCTGGAAACACCATATATTTT.

This clonotype was seen a few times. V and J are TRBV5-1 and TRBJ2-7; tentatively, D is TRBD2 (6 bases). CDR1 and CDR2 (germline): SGHRS, YFSETQ. Trimming shortened V by 1 base and J by 1 base, and 9 bases separated the two germline ends. This CDR3 has 14 amino acids. DNA of the CDR3: TGCGCCAGCAGCTTGATCGGGGGATCCTACGAGCAGTACTTC. Amino acid sequence: CASSLIGGSYEQYF.

This clonotype has only one observation. Sequence at one end of the junction differs from germline and may be a read error. V gene TRBV6-2 or TRBV6-3 combines with J gene TRBJ2-1; 7 bases are shared with TRBD2. The CDR3 runs 15 residues. Germline CDR1 reads MNHEY; CDR2 reads SVGEGT. The CDR3 protein is CASKIGGTTYNEQLF. The CDR3 coding sequence is TGTGCCAGCAAAATCGGGGGGACTACCTACAATGAGCAGCTCTTC.

The gene calls are TRBV2 and TRBJ2-1; 7 bases align to TRBD1. V trimming: 11 bases; J trimming: 6 bases; junction bases outside the gene matches: 10. Germline assignment: CDR1 SNHLY and CDR2 FYNNEI. The CDR3 totals 13 residues. The CDR3 is CASQGDVSNEQFF. Written as DNA, the CDR3 is TGTGCCTCGCAGGGGGACGTCTCCAATGAGCAGTTCTTC.

This rearrangement joins TRBV7-6 to TRBJ2-1, with D perhaps matching TRBD2 (6 bases). V lost 4 bases and J lost 2, with 12 bases in between. Germline loops: CDR1 SGHVS, CDR2 FNYEAQ. CDR3 length equals 15 residues. The CDR3 spells CASSSGLQTYNEQFF. CDR3 sequence (DNA): TGTGCCAGCAGCTCGGGACTTCAAACCTACAATGAGCAGTTCTTC.

There are a few counts of this clonotype. V is TRBV11-1 and J is TRBJ2-2; 12 nucleotides line up with TRBD1. The CDR3 spans 15 residues. J gave up 10 bases and V 5 bases, and 8 bases lay outside the gene matches. From germline, CDR1 is SGHAT and CDR2 FQDESV (reference sequence). As DNA, the CDR3 is TGTGCCAGCAGCCCCGGGACAGGGGGCTTCGTGGAGCTGTTTTTT. Translated: CASSPGTGGFVELFF.

In its sample, this clonotype was seen a few times. The V gene is TRBV5-1, the J gene TRBJ1-5, with 7 bases lining up with TRBD1. The CDR3 is 15 residues long. Trimming at V came to 1 base and at J to 7 bases, leaving 8 bases not matched to a gene. Germline loops: CDR1 SGHRS, CDR2 YFSETQ. As DNA, the CDR3 is TGCGCCAGCAGCTTGTCTTCGGGACAGAACCAGCCCCAGCATTTT. It specifies CASSLSSGQNQPQHF.

In its sample, this clonotype was seen many times. The CDR3 loop is CASSKGGWDTDTQYF. The CDR3 region has the DNA TGTGCCAGCAGCAAGGGGGGGTGGGACACAGATACGCAGTATTTT. This chain uses TRBV11-2 with TRBJ2-3; tentative D call: TRBD2 (7 bases). CDR3 length equals 15 residues. Germline lookup yields CDR1 SGHAT and CDR2 FQNNGV. V shed 5 bases and J shed 2 bases, with 14 bases lying between them.

The V gene is TRBV3-1, the J gene TRBJ1-2, with D hard to call. With 0 bases removed from V and 2 bases from J, the gap between germline ends came to 7 bases. The CDR3 extends over 14 amino acids. Germline CDR1 and CDR2: LGHDT and YNNKEL (reference sequence). The CDR3 region is CASSQERPNYGYTF. The CDR3 bases are TGTGCCAGCAGCCAAGAGAGGCCAAACTATGGCTACACCTTC. Filled out from reference TRBV3-1 and TRBJ1-2, the complete variable domain reads DTAVSQTPKYLVTQMGNDKSIKCEQNLGHDTMYWYKQDSKKFLKIMFSYNNKELIINETVPNRFSPKSPDKAHLNLHINSLELGDSAVYFCASSQERPNYGYTFGSGTRLTVV.

About this clonotype itself: This could be a read error, since a much larger clone is one nucleotide away. The rearrangement links TRBV29-1 to TRBJ2-1; no clear D. CDR1 is SQVTM and CDR2 is ANQGSEA in the germline V gene. The CDR3 covers 11 residues. V lost 7 bases to trimming and J lost 3 bases, with 7 bases between them. As DNA, the CDR3 is TGCAGCGCCCAGAACTACAATGAGCAGTTCTTC. Translation gives CSAQNYNEQFF.

This clonotype was recorded a few times. J is TRBJ1-3 and V is TRBV25-1; D gene unclear. The CDR3 has 15 residues. CDR1 is MGHDK, CDR2 SYGVNS, per germline. V lost 6 bases, J lost 1 base, and 13 bases lay in between. The CDR3 region is CASSLDWGSGNTIYF. CDR3 nucleotide sequence: TGTGCCAGCAGCCTGGACTGGGGATCTGGAAACACCATATATTTT.

The CDR3 region has the DNA TGTGCCAGCTCACCACTTCAGGTGGGCTCTGGGGCCAACGTCCTGACTTTC. Protein product: CASSPLQVGSGANVLTF. The V and J genes are TRBV18 and TRBJ2-6; D is unclear. This CDR3 comprises 17 residues. CDR1 and CDR2 from the germline V gene are KGHSH and LQKENI. V shed 1 base and J shed 0 bases, with 10 bases lying between them.

In this sample, this clonotype turned up a few times. In DNA form, the CDR3 reads TGCGCCAGCAGCTTGGAACTAGCGGGGGGGAATTCAGAGACCCAGTACTTC. Encoded protein: CASSLELAGGNSETQYF. V is TRBV5-1 and J is TRBJ2-5; TRBD2 matches 13 bases. With 0 bases clipped from V and 4 bases from J, the junction kept 6 bases outside the gene matches. The CDR3 contains 17 residues. Germline loops: CDR1 SGHRS, CDR2 YFSETQ.

This clonotype has a handful of counts. The rearrangement joins TRBV6-2 or TRBV6-3 to TRBJ2-7; 8 bases are shared with TRBD2. Per germline, CDR1 MNHEY and CDR2 SVGEGT. With V trimmed by 4 bases and J by 4 bases, 9 bases remained unmatched. The CDR3 extends over 15 amino acids. The CDR3 region is CASSSLEREGYEQYF. DNA of the CDR3: TGTGCCAGCAGTTCGTTGGAACGGGAGGGTTACGAGCAGTACTTC.